This T cell receptor (beta chain) was obtained from a study of cytomegalovirus exposure and HLA in healthy donors. Across the study: The roughly 130 validation repertoires were reported in a later analysis to have been generated on the same platform as the approximately 700 first-cohort repertoires.

This CDR3 has 14 amino acids. This clone was counted between two and nine times. The antigen is not known. Assay used: immunoSEQ multiplex PCR; TCRdb lists only in-frame clones, some missing. The data contain a few hundred thousand clones, around 80% of them singletons. Study observations and caveats: Both high specificity and high sensitivity reportedly marked the classifier's diagnosis of cytomegalovirus status.

Material for sequencing was PBMCs. The chain joins TRBV21-1 to TRBJ1-5. TRBV21-1 is an annotated pseudogene. The sequence was collected from a woman aged 25 to 39 in good health and CMV-seropositive. CDR3 sequence: CASSKGRPVRPQHF. For the CDR3, the DNA is TGTGCCAGCAGCAAAGGCCGGCCGGTTCGGCCCCAGCATTTT.